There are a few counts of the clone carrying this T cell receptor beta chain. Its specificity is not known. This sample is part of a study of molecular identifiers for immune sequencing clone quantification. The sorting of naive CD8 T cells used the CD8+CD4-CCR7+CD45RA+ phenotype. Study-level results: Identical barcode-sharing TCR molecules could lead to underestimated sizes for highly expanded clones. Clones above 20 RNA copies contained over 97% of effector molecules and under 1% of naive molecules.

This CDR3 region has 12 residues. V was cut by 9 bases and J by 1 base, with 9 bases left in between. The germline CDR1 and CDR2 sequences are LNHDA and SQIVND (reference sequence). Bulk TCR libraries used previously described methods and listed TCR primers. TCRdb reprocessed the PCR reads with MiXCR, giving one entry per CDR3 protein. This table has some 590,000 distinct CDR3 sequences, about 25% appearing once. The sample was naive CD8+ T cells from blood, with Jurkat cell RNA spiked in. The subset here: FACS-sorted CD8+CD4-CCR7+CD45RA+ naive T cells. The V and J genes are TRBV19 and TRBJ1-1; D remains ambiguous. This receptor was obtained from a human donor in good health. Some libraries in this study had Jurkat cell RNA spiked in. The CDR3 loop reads CASGWTNTEAFF. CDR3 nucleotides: TGTGCCAGCGGTTGGACGAACACTGAAGCTTTCTTT.